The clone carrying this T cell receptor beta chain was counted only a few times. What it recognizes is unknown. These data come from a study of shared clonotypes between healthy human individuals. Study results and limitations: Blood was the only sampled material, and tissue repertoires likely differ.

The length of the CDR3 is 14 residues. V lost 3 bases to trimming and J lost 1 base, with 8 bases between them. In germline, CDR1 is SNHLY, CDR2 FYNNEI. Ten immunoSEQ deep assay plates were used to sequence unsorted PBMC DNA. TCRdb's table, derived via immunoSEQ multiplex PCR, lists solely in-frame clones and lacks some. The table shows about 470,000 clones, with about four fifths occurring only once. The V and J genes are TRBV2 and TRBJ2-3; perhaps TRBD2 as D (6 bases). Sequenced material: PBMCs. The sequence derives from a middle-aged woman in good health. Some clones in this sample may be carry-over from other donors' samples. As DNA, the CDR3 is TGTGCCAGCAGTGATGCTAGCGGCACAGATACGCAGTATTTT. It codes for CASSDASGTDTQYF.